The 30 T cell receptor beta chains in this list originate from one sample, sequenced in a study of blood T cell repertoires in COVID-19. Sequencing used immunoSEQ multiplex PCR; TCRdb keeps in-frame clones, though not all of them. The repertoire holds approximately 250,000 clones, with 85% as singletons. Sequenced material: peripheral blood. These receptors were obtained from a woman aged 60 to 75 with active or convalescent COVID-19.

In this sample, this clone turned up once. This chain uses TRBV11-2 with TRBJ2-3, with D maybe TRBD2 (6 bases). The CDR3 length is 16 residues. Germline V lookup: CDR1 SGHAT, CDR2 FQNNGV. Trimming took 2 bases from V and 2 from J, leaving 14 bases between them. The CDR3 protein is CASSLRGALLTDTQYF. The CDR3 DNA is TGTGCCAGCAGCTTACGCGGGGCCCTACTCACAGATACGCAGTATTTT. Drawing the rest from reference TRBV11-2 and TRBJ2-3, the complete variable domain is EAGVAQSPRYKIIEKRQSVAFWCNPISGHATLYWYQQILGQGPKLLIQFQNNGVVDDSQLPKDRFSAERLKGVDSTLKIQPAKLEDSAVYLCASSLRGALLTDTQYFGPGTRLTVL.

The chain recombines TRBV7-2 with TRBJ2-1; D may be TRBD2 (5 bases). CDR3 size: 14 residues. V lost 7 bases and J lost 7, with 17 bases in between. Germline V gene lookup returns CDR1 SGHTA and CDR2 FQGNSA. The CDR3 nucleotides are TGTGCCAGCACCCGCGAGGGCTGGTGGAATGAGCAGTTCTTC. Residues: CASTREGWWNEQFF.

J is TRBJ1-2 and V is TRBV19, with TRBD1 matching 8 bases. The junction had 21 bases not matched to a gene; V was cut back by 4 bases and J by 8 bases. CDR1 is LNHDA and CDR2 is SQIVND in the germline V gene (reference sequence). The CDR3 runs 18 residues. The CDR3 sequence is CASSSQGGRYDRGWGYTF. CDR3 sequence (DNA): TGTGCCAGTAGTAGCCAAGGGGGTCGGTATGACAGGGGTTGGGGCTACACCTTC.

This chain links TRBV7-2 with TRBJ2-3; 11 bases line up with TRBD2. This CDR3 contains 16 residues. The ends lost 6 bases at V and 2 bases at J; junction bases unmatched: 7. Germline assignment: CDR1 SGHTA and CDR2 FQGNSA. CDR3 loop: CASSQTSGTSTDTQYF. CDR3 nucleotides: TGTGCCAGCAGTCAGACTAGCGGGACCTCCACAGATACGCAGTATTTT.

This sequence joins TRBV4-1 and TRBJ1-6; D not resolved. Germline lookup yields CDR1 MGHRA and CDR2 YSYEKL. The CDR3 totals 15 residues. Trimming pared 4 bases from V and 6 bases from J, leaving 13 bases between. The CDR3 region has the DNA TGCGCCAGCAGCCCTAGGACTGATTCTAATTCACCCCTCCACTTT. The encoded protein is CASSPRTDSNSPLHF.

The chain uses TRBV24-1 and TRBJ2-3, with a tentative D call TRBD1 (5 bases). Trimming removed 9 bases from V and 5 bases from J, with 8 bases in between. The CDR3 covers 11 residues. Germline V gene lookup returns CDR1 KGHDR and CDR2 SFDVKD. This CDR3 is CATSRGDTQYF. CDR3 sequence (DNA): TGTGCCACCTCTAGGGGAGATACGCAGTATTTT.

Details on this clone: At one boundary the junction diverges from the germline segment, which might be a read error. In DNA form, the CDR3 reads TGTGCTAGCAGCCCGGGACAGGGGGATTCACCCCTCCACTTT. Its protein is CASSPGQGDSPLHF. The J gene is TRBJ1-6, the V gene TRBV7-7; 11 bases match TRBD1. Germline values: CDR1 SSHAT, CDR2 FNYEAQ (reference sequence). This CDR3 has 14 amino acids. Variable domain in full (rest from reference TRBV7-7 and TRBJ1-6): GAGVSQSPRYKVTKRGQDVTLRCDPISSHATLYWYQQALGQGPEFLTYFNYEAQPDKSGLPSDRFSAERPEGSISTLTIQRTEQRDSAMYRCASSPGQGDSPLHFGNGTRLTVT.

V is TRBV5-4 and J is TRBJ1-2; D is ambiguous. V lost 0 bases, J lost 1 base, and 10 bases lay in between. The length of the CDR3 is 15 residues. Per the germline V gene, CDR1 is SGHNT and CDR2 is YYREEE (reference sequence). In nucleotides, the CDR3 is TGTGCCAGCAGCTTGGTCCCAGGCAGTAACTATGGCTACACCTTC. Translated, it gives CASSLVPGSNYGYTF.

The chain links TRBV21-1 to TRBJ2-7; TRBD2 is taken as the D call from the table, unchecked against the DNA. TRBV21-1 is described as a pseudogene. The CDR3 length is 14 residues. CDR3 loop: CASSSGAAVDEQYF. Here the CDR3 DNA reads TGTGCCAGCAGCAGCGGGGCCGCAGTCGACGAGCAGTACTTC.

The V call is TRBV7-9, the J call TRBJ2-1, with D possibly being TRBD2 (5 bases). The V end was cut by 1 base, the J end by 0 bases, with 7 bases between. This CDR3 is 15 amino acids long. From germline, CDR1 is SEHNR and CDR2 FQNEAQ (reference sequence). The CDR3: CASSLGESSYNEQFF. The DNA for the CDR3 is TGTGCCAGCAGCTTAGGGGAGAGCTCCTACAATGAGCAGTTCTTC.

This clone occurred a few times. The V and J genes are TRBV7-3 and TRBJ2-5, with 7 nucleotides matching TRBD1. The V gene's germline CDR1 is SGHTA and CDR2 FQGTGA. V shed 5 bases, J shed 2 bases, and the junction held 2 bases outside the gene matches. The CDR3 runs 13 residues. The CDR3 sequence is CASSKGQQETQYF. CDR3 bases: TGTGCCAGCAGCAAGGGACAGCAAGAGACCCAGTACTTC.

The chain recombines TRBV4-1 with TRBJ2-2, with D maybe TRBD1 (5 bases). The CDR3 spans 18 residues. Looked up from germline, CDR1 is MGHRA and CDR2 is YSYEKL. V lost 4 bases and J 5 bases, leaving 23 bases between the germline ends. The CDR3: CASSLTGQPTLRTGELFF. CDR3 bases: TGCGCCAGCAGCCTAACAGGTCAGCCCACGTTACGAACCGGGGAGCTGTTTTTT.

The J gene is TRBJ2-5, the V gene TRBV3-1 (or the pseudogene TRBV3-2), with D unresolved. The CDR3 extends over 13 amino acids. V gave up 8 bases and J gave up 1 base, with 11 bases separating them. Germline lookup yields CDR1 LGHDT and CDR2 YNNKEL (reference sequence). In nucleotides, the CDR3 is TGTGCCAGCGGTCTTGGCCCCCAAGAGACCCAGTACTTC. Residues: CASGLGPQETQYF.

A few counts support this clone. This chain joins TRBV6-2 or TRBV6-3 and TRBJ1-5; D might be TRBD1 (6 bases). Germline V gives CDR1 MNHEY, CDR2 SVGEGT. Between the trimmed V and J ends, which lost 4 bases and 2 bases, there was a span of 9 bases. CDR3 length equals 14 residues. The CDR3 DNA is TGTGCCAGCAGTTCGACAGGCGGCAATCAGCCCCAGCATTTT. It is translated as CASSSTGGNQPQHF.

The sample holds a few counts of this clone. This chain links TRBV5-1 with TRBJ2-7; a weak D match, TRBD2 (5 bases). The CDR3 contains 16 residues. Per germline, CDR1 SGHRS and CDR2 YFSETQ. V shed 4 bases and J shed 0 bases, with 17 bases lying between them. DNA for the CDR3: TGCGCCAGCAGCCCGGGTGACTGGGCGGGCTCCTACGAGCAGTACTTC. Its translation: CASSPGDWAGSYEQYF.

The V gene is TRBV11-2, the J gene TRBJ2-5; 7 bases line up with TRBD2. The V segment lost 1 base and the J segment 4 bases; nucleotides outside the gene matches: 15. The CDR3 has 18 residues. Germline V lookup: CDR1 SGHAT, CDR2 FQNNGV. The CDR3 nucleotides read TGTGCCAGCAGCTTAGTTTTAGGGGAGCGGGGCAGCGGAGAGACCCAGTACTTC. Protein product: CASSLVLGERGSGETQYF.

The chain links TRBV18 to TRBJ1-1; D not resolved. There are 14 residues in the CDR3. The V and J ends lost 0 bases and 3 bases respectively, with 8 bases between them. Germline-derived CDR1 and CDR2 are KGHSH and LQKENI. CDR3 protein: CASSPPHYDTEAFF. The CDR3 DNA follows: TGTGCCAGCTCACCACCCCACTATGACACTGAAGCTTTCTTT.

This chain joins TRBV19 and TRBJ1-6; TRBD1 might be the D (6 bases). In germline, CDR1 is LNHDA, CDR2 SQIVND (reference sequence). This CDR3 spans 16 amino acids. Trimming cost V 1 base and J 7 bases, with 14 bases left between them. CDR3 sequence reads: CASSIGQGRWNSPLHF. The CDR3 nucleotides read TGTGCCAGTAGTATAGGCCAGGGGCGTTGGAATTCACCCCTCCACTTT.

This clone was picked up a small number of times. V is TRBV5-1 and J is TRBJ1-6; 8 positions agree with TRBD1. The CDR3 consists of 14 residues. V trimming: 0 bases; J trimming: 10 bases; junction bases outside the gene matches: 3. Germline V gene lookup returns CDR1 SGHRS and CDR2 YFSETQ. The CDR3 here is CASSLGQGSSPLHF. In DNA, the CDR3 is TGCGCCAGCAGCTTGGGACAGGGGTCGTCACCCCTCCACTTT.

The chain has TRBV3-1 (or the pseudogene TRBV3-2) and TRBJ2-5; D remains unclear. CDR3 length equals 16 residues. Germline CDR1 reads LGHDT; CDR2 reads YNNKEL (reference sequence). Trimming took off 0 bases at V and 3 bases at J, with 14 bases between the two ends. The CDR3 bases are TGTGCCAGCAGCCAAGAACGTCGACAAAAAAAAGAGACCCAGTACTTC. This encodes CASSQERRQKKETQYF.

The chain carries TRBV12-5 and TRBJ2-3; D perhaps matches TRBD2 (6 bases). Germline assignment: CDR1 LGHNT and CDR2 FRNRAP. Trimming removed 6 bases at V and 2 bases at J, with 9 bases between. The CDR3 extends over 13 amino acids. The CDR3 loop reads CASGREITDTQYF. Here the CDR3 DNA reads TGTGCTAGTGGCCGGGAGATCACAGATACGCAGTATTTT. The full variable domain, its missing parts supplied by reference TRBV12-5 and TRBJ2-3, is DARVTQTPRHKVTEMGQEVTMRCQPILGHNTVFWYRQTMMQGLELLAYFRNRAPLDDSGMPKDRFSAEMPDATLATLKIQPSEPRDSAVYFCASGREITDTQYFGPGTRLTVL.

V usage is TRBV4-1 and J usage is TRBJ2-1, with 13 bases matching TRBD2. The ends lost 2 bases at V and 2 bases at J; junction bases unmatched: 6. Germline CDR1 MGHRA, CDR2 YSYEKL. CDR3 length: 18 amino acids. The CDR3 here is CASSQRRTSGSAYNEQFF. The CDR3 nucleotides read TGCGCCAGCAGCCAACGTAGGACTAGCGGGAGCGCCTACAATGAGCAGTTCTTC.

The gene calls are TRBV30 and TRBJ2-7; D gene unclear. V lost 0 bases and J lost 6, with 6 bases in between. CDR3 length equals 11 residues. The V gene's germline CDR1 is GTSNPN and CDR2 SVGIG (reference sequence). The DNA of the CDR3 is TGTGCCTGGAGTGTACGCGTCGAGCAGTACTTC. It specifies CAWSVRVEQYF.

The chain links TRBV7-2 to TRBJ2-2; D is possibly TRBD2 (6 bases). V was cut by 5 bases and J by 3 bases, with 10 bases left in between. CDR3 length equals 14 residues. Germline assignment: CDR1 SGHTA and CDR2 FQGNSA. The DNA of the CDR3 is TGTGCCAGCAGCGCCCGACTAGACACCGGGGAGCTGTTTTTT. Residues: CASSARLDTGELFF.

The V and J genes are TRBV7-8 and TRBJ1-5; TRBD1 is a possible D gene (6 bases). V was trimmed by 1 base and J by 3 bases, leaving 10 bases between them. CDR3 length: 15 amino acids. Germline V gives CDR1 SGHVS, CDR2 FQNEAQ. The DNA for the CDR3 is TGTGCCAGCAGCTTAGGATTGGGGGCCAATCAGCCCCAGCATTTT. It encodes CASSLGLGANQPQHF.

The rearrangement joins TRBV19 to TRBJ2-6; the D gene is possibly TRBD2 (6 bases). Germline CDR1 is LNHDA and CDR2 is SQIVND (reference sequence). The CDR3 is 14 amino acids. V dropped 7 bases and J dropped 2 bases, with 9 bases sitting between them. In DNA, the CDR3 is TGTGCCAGTAAGGAGGGAGCTGGGGCCAACGTCCTGACTTTC. This encodes CASKEGAGANVLTF.

V usage is TRBV2 and J usage is TRBJ2-5; the D gene is possibly TRBD2 (5 bases). The length of the CDR3 is 13 residues. The germline CDR1 and CDR2 sequences are SNHLY and FYNNEI. V was cut by 6 bases and J by 5 bases, with 13 bases left in between. In nucleotides, the CDR3 is TGTGCCAGCAGGAGGGCCGAGAGGGAGACCCAGTACTTC. This codes for CASRRAERETQYF.

The chain joins TRBV18 to TRBJ2-6; a weak D match, TRBD1 (6 bases). The CDR3 is made up of 18 amino acids. The germline V gene has CDR1 KGHSH and CDR2 LQKENI. V was trimmed by 3 bases and J by 0 bases, leaving 15 bases between them. Here the CDR3 DNA reads TGTGCCAGCTCACCTCGACAGGTCTCAGGCTCTGGGGCCAACGTCCTGACTTTC. It encodes CASSPRQVSGSGANVLTF.

J is TRBJ2-2 and V is TRBV4-1, with 11 bases identical to TRBD2. Germline-derived CDR1 and CDR2 are MGHRA and YSYEKL. After removal of 6 bases from V and 0 bases from J, the junction contained 9 bases not matched to a gene. The CDR3 is made up of 18 amino acids. CDR3 sequence (DNA): TGCGCCAGCAGTCCTACCTTGACTAGCGGGGCGAACACCGGGGAGCTGTTTTTT. As protein: CASSPTLTSGANTGELFF.

This chain connects TRBV7-2 to TRBJ2-1, with 7 positions matching TRBD2. V trimming: 1 base; J trimming: 6 bases; junction bases outside the gene matches: 3. CDR3 length: 14 amino acids. Looked up from germline, CDR1 is SGHTA and CDR2 is FQGNSA. The CDR3 coding sequence is TGTGCCAGCAGCTTAGGAGGGAGGGGCAATGAGCAGTTCTTC. Its translation is CASSLGGRGNEQFF.